This passage covers 5 T cell receptor beta chains from one sample sequenced in a study of shared clonotypes between healthy human individuals. Assay used: immunoSEQ multiplex PCR; TCRdb lists only in-frame clones, some missing. The sample holds around 940,000 clones, approximately 80% seen once. Sequenced sample: memory CD4+ T cells sorted from blood. Subset meaning: CD45RA-negative fraction. The receptors were gathered from a man aged 18 to 29 in good health.

A note on this clone: Other DNA sequences in the sample encode the same CDR3. V gene TRBV29-1 combines with J gene TRBJ2-2; 10 bases are shared with TRBD1. The CDR3 consists of 14 residues. The V segment lost 7 bases and the J segment 4 bases; nucleotides outside the gene matches: 6. Germline assignment: CDR1 SQVTM and CDR2 ANQGSEA. The CDR3 reads CSAQTGGGTGELFF. CDR3 in DNA: TGCAGCGCCCAGACAGGGGGCGGCACCGGGGAGCTGTTTTTT.

The rearrangement uses TRBV19 and TRBJ1-3; D is unclear. CDR1 and CDR2 (germline): LNHDA, SQIVND (reference sequence). This CDR3 has 16 residues. V was shortened by 5 bases and J by 0 bases, with 14 bases between the two germline ends. The CDR3 reads CASSAARQNSGNTIYF. DNA for the CDR3: TGTGCCAGTAGTGCGGCTCGACAAAACTCTGGAAACACCATATATTTT.

V is TRBV4-3 and J is TRBJ2-5; 7 nucleotides match TRBD1. The germline CDR1 and CDR2 sequences are LGHNA and YSLEER. The CDR3 totals 15 residues. The junction had 3 bases not matched to a gene; V was cut back by 0 bases and J by 2 bases. CDR3 DNA sequence: TGCGCCAGCAGCCAAGAGGGGACAGCTCAAGAGACCCAGTACTTC. Its protein product is CASSQEGTAQETQYF.

This clone was picked up a small number of times. V is TRBV4-1 and J is TRBJ1-5; the D is unclear. Germline V gene data show CDR1 as MGHRA and CDR2 as YSYEKL. CDR3 size: 14 residues. V lost 0 bases to trimming and J lost 6 bases, with 9 bases between them. CDR3 nucleotide sequence: TGCGCCAGCAGCCAAGATCCTTCGGTTCAGCCCCAGCATTTT. It encodes CASSQDPSVQPQHF.

The chain recombines TRBV9 with TRBJ1-1; D possibly corresponds to TRBD1 (5 bases). Germline assignment: CDR1 SGDLS and CDR2 YYNGEE. The CDR3 covers 15 residues. Trimming removed 4 bases from V and 1 base from J, with 14 bases in between. For the CDR3, the DNA is TGTGCCAGCAGCAGAGACCCAGGGAAGAACACTGAAGCTTTCTTT. Translation: CASSRDPGKNTEAFF.